One sample yielded the 5 T cell receptor beta chains listed below, sequenced in a study of blood T cells in healthy people across ages. A J-beta primer mix and a sample-barcoded 5' primer were used in a second PCR of about 7 to 12 cycles. TCRdb redid the calling of the 5' RACE reads with MiXCR, one entry per CDR3 protein. The sample shows roughly 930,000 distinct CDR3 sequences, around 48% of them seen only once. Material for sequencing was blood. These receptors were taken from a young man in good health.

The rearrangement uses TRBV20-1 and TRBJ2-7; 9 bases are shared with TRBD2. Germline V CDR1 and CDR2: DFQATT, SNEGSKA (reference sequence). The V and J ends lost 0 bases and 1 base, in that order; junction bases with no gene match: 4. This CDR3 comprises 15 residues. CDR3 sequence reads: CSARDLRGGSYEQYF. DNA of the CDR3: TGCAGTGCTAGAGATCTGCGGGGGGGATCCTACGAGCAGTACTTC.

Only a few counts were recorded for this clonotype. V is TRBV27 and J is TRBJ1-6, with D tentatively TRBD1 (6 bases). Trimming stripped 1 base from V and 5 bases from J, with 15 bases between. Germline V gives CDR1 MNHEY, CDR2 SMNVEV (reference sequence). The CDR3 contains 17 residues. The CDR3 reads CASSLYTLGADNSPLHF. The CDR3 nucleotides are TGTGCCAGCAGTTTATATACATTGGGGGCGGATAATTCACCCCTCCACTTT.

The rearrangement uses TRBV4-1 and TRBJ2-1; 11 bases agree with TRBD2. The junction had 5 bases not matched to a gene; V was cut back by 1 base and J by 9 bases. CDR3 length: 15 amino acids. The germline gives CDR1 MGHRA, CDR2 YSYEKL. CDR3 DNA sequence: TGCGCCAGCAGCCAAGTTAGCGGGGGGGTGTGTGAGCAGTTCTTC. As protein: CASSQVSGGVCEQFF.

The V and J genes are TRBV9 and TRBJ2-7; TRBD1 matches at 7 bases. This CDR3 region has 14 residues. Germline V gene data show CDR1 as SGDLS and CDR2 as YYNGEE. The V gene end was trimmed by 0 bases and the J gene end by 5 bases; junction bases not matched to a gene: 5. This CDR3 reads CASSVEVDRHEQYF. The CDR3 bases are TGTGCCAGCAGCGTAGAGGTGGACAGGCACGAGCAGTACTTC.

V gene TRBV29-1 combines with J gene TRBJ2-5; 7 bases match TRBD1. CDR1 is SQVTM and CDR2 is ANQGSEA in the germline V gene. V was pared by 5 bases and J by 2 bases, with 14 bases of the junction left unmatched. CDR3 size: 16 residues. The CDR3 DNA follows: TGCAGCGTTATGGATCTTGGGACAGTCCTTCAAGAGACCCAGTACTTC. Its translation is CSVMDLGTVLQETQYF.